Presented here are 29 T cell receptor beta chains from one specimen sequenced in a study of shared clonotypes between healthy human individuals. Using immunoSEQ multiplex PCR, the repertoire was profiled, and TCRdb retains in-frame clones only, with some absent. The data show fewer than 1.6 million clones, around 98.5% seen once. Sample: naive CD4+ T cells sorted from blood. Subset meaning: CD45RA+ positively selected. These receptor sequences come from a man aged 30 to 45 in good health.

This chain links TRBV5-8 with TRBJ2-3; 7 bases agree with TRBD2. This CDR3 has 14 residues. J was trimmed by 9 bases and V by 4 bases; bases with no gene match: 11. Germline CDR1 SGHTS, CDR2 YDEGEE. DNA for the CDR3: TGTGCCAGCAGCCCGGGGAGGGGCCAACGAACGCAGTATTTT. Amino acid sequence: CASSPGRGQRTQYF.

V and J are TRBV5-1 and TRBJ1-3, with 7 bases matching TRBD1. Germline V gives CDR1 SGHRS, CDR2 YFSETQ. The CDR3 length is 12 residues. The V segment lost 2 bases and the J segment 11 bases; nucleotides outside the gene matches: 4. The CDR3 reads CASSFDREAIYF. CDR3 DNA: TGCGCCAGCAGCTTCGACAGGGAAGCCATATATTTT.

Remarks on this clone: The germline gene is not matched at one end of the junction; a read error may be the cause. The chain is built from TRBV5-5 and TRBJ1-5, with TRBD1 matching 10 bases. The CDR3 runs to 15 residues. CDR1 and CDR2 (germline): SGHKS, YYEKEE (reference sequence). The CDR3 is CASTLTGGLGQPQHF. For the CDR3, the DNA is TGTGCCAGCACCTTGACAGGGGGCTTAGGTCAGCCCCAGCATTTT.

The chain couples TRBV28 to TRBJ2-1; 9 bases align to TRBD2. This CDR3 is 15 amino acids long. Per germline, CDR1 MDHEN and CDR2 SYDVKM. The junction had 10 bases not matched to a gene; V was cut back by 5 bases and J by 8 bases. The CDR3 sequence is CASSTRLAANYEQFF. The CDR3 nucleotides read TGTGCCAGCAGTACGAGACTAGCGGCCAACTATGAGCAGTTCTTC.

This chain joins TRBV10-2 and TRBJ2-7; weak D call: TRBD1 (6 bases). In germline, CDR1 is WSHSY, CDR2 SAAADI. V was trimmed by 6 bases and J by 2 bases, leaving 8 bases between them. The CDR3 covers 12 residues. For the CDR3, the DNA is TGCGCCAGCAGAACAGGGCCCTACGAGCAGTACTTC. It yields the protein CASRTGPYEQYF.

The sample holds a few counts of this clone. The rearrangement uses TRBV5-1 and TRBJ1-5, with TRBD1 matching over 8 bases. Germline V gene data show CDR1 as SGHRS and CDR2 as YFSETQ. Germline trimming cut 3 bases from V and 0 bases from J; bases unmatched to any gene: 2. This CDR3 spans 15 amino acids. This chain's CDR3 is CASSSGTGSNQPQHF. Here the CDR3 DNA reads TGCGCCAGCAGCTCCGGGACAGGTAGCAATCAGCCCCAGCATTTT.

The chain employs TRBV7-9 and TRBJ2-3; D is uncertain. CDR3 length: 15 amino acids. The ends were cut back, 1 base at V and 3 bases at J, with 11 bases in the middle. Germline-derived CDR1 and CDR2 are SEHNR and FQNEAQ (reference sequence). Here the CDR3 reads CASSLGGLQTDTQYF. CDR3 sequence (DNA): TGTGCCAGCAGCTTAGGGGGTTTGCAGACAGATACGCAGTATTTT.

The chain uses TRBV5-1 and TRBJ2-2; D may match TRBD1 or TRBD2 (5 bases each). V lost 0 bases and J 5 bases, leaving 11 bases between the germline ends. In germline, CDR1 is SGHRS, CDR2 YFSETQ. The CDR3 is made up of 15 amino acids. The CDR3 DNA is TGCGCCAGCAGCTTGGGAGGGGAAGGTACCGGGGAGCTGTTTTTT. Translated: CASSLGGEGTGELFF.

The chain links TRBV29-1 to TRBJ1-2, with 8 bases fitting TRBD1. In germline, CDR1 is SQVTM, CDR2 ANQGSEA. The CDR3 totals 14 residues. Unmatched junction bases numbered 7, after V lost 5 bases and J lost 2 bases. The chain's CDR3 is CSVLTGAGNYGYTF. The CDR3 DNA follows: TGCAGCGTTCTGACAGGGGCCGGGAACTATGGCTACACCTTC.

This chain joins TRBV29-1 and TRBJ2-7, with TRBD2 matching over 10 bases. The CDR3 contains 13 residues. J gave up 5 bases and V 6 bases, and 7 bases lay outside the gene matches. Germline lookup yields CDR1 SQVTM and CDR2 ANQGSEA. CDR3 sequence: CSVRASGSNEQYF. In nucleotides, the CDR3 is TGCAGCGTGAGGGCTAGCGGGAGTAACGAGCAGTACTTC.

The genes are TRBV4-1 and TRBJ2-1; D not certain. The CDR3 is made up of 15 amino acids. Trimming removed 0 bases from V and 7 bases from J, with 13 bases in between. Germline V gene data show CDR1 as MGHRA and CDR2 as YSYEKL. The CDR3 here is CASSQEASGTNEQFF. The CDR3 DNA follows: TGCGCCAGCAGCCAAGAAGCTTCAGGAACGAATGAGCAGTTCTTC.

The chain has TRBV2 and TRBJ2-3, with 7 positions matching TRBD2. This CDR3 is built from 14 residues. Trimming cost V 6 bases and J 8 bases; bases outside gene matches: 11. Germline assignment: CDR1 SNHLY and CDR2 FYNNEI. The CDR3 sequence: CASSPGLVQGTQYF. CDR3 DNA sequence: TGTGCCAGCAGCCCTGGACTAGTCCAGGGTACGCAGTATTTT.

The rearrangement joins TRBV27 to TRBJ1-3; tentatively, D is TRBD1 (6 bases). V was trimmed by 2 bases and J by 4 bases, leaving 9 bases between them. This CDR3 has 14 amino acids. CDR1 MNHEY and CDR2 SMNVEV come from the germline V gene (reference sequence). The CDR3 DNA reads TGTGCCAGCAGTTTAGTGACAGGAGGAAACACCATATATTTT. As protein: CASSLVTGGNTIYF.

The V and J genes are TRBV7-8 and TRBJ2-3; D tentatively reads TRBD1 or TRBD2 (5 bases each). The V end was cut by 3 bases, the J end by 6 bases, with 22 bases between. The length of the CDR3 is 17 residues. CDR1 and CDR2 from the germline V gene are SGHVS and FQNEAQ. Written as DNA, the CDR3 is TGTGCCAGCAGCTTTTCCTATTCGGGGCCGAAGGAGGATACGCAGTATTTT. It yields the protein CASSFSYSGPKEDTQYF. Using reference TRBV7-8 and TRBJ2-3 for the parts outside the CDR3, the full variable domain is GAGVSQSPRYKVAKRGQDVALRCDPISGHVSLFWYQQALGQGPEFLTYFQNEAQLDKSGLPSDRFFAERPEGSVSTLKIQRTQQEDSAVYLCASSFSYSGPKEDTQYFGPGTRLTVL.

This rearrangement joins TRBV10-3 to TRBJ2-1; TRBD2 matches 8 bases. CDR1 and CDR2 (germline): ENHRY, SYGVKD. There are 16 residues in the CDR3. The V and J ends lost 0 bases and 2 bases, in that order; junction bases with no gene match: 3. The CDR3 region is CAISESTGGAYNEQFF. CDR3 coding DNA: TGTGCCATCAGTGAGTCCACGGGAGGGGCCTACAATGAGCAGTTCTTC.

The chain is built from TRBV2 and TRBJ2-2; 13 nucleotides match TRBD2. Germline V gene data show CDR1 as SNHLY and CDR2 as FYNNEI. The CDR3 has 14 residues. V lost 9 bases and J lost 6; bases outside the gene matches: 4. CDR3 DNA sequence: TGTGCCAGGCGACTAGCGGGAGGCCCCGGGGAGCTGTTTTTT. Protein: CARRLAGGPGELFF.

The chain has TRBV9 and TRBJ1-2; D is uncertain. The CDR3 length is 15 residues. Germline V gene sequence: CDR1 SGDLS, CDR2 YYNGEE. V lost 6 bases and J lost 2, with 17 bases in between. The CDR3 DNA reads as TGTGCCAGCAACCCAGGACCTCTGAGGAACTATGGCTACACCTTC. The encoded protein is CASNPGPLRNYGYTF.

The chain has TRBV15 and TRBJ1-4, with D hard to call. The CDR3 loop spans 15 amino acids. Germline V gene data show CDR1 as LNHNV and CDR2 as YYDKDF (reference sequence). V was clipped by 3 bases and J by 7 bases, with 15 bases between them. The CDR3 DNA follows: TGTGCCACCAGCAGGGCGTCACCAAGCGGTGAAAAACTGTTTTTT. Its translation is CATSRASPSGEKLFF.

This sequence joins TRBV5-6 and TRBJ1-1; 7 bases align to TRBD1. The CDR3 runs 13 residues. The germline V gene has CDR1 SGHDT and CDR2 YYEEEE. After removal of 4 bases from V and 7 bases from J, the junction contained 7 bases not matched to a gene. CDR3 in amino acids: CASSPTRDSEAFF. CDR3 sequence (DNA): TGTGCCAGCAGCCCAACCCGGGACAGTGAAGCTTTCTTT.

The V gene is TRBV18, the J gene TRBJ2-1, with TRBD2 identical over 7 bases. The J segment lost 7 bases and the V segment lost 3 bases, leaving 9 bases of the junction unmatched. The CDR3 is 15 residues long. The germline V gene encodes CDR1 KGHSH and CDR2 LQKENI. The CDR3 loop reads CASSPLREGRNEQFF. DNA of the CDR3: TGTGCCAGCTCACCCCTGAGGGAGGGCAGAAATGAGCAGTTCTTC. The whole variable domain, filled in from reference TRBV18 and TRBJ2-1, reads NAGVMQNPRHLVRRRGQEARLRCSPMKGHSHVYWYRQLPEEGLKFMVYLQKENIIDESGMPKERFSAEFPKEGPSILRIQQVVRGDSAAYFCASSPLREGRNEQFFGPGTRLTVL.

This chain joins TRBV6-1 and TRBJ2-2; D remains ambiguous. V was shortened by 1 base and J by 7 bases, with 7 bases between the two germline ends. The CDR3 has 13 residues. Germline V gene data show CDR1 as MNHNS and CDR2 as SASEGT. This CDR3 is CASSEVRGGELFF. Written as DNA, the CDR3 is TGTGCCAGCAGTGAAGTTCGCGGCGGGGAGCTGTTTTTT.

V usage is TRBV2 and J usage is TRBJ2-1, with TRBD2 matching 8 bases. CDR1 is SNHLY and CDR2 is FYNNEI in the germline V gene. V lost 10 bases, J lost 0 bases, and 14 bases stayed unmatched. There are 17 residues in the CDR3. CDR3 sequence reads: CATRLASRFSSYNEQFF. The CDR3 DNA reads TGTGCCACAAGACTAGCGAGCCGGTTTAGCTCCTACAATGAGCAGTTCTTC.

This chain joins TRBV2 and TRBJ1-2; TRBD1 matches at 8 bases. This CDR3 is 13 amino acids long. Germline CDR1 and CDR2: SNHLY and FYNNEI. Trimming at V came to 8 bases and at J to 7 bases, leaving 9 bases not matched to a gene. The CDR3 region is CASLQGVVGGYTF. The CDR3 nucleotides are TGTGCCAGCCTACAGGGGGTGGTTGGTGGCTACACCTTC.

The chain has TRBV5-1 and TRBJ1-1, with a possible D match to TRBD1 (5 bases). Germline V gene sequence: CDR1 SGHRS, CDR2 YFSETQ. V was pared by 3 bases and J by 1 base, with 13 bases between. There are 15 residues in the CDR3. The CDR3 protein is CASSSKGTENTEAFF. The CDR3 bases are TGCGCCAGCAGCTCGAAAGGGACGGAGAACACTGAAGCTTTCTTT.

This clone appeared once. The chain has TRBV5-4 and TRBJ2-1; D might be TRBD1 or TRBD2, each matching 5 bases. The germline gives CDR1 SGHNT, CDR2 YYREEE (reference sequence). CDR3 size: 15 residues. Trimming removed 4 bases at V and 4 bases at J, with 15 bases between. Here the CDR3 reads CASSPRDRVYNEQFF. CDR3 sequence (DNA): TGTGCCAGCAGCCCGAGGGACCGAGTTTACAATGAGCAGTTCTTC.

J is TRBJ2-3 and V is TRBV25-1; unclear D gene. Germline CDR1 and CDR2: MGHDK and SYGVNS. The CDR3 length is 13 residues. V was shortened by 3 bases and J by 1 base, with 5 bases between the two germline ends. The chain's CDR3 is CASSDGGTDTQYF. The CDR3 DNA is TGTGCCAGCAGTGACGGAGGCACAGATACGCAGTATTTT.

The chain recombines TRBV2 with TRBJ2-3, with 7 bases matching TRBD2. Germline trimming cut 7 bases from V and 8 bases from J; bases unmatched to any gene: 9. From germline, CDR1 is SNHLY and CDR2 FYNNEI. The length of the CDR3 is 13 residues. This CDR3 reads CASMGGRGVTQYF. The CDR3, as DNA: TGTGCCAGCATGGGAGGGCGCGGGGTTACGCAGTATTTT.

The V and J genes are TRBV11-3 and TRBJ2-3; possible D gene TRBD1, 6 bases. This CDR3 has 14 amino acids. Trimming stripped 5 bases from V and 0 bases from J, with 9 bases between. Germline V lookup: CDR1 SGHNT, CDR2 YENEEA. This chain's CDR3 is CASSGQSSTDTQYF. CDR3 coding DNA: TGTGCCAGCAGCGGACAGTCTAGCACAGATACGCAGTATTTT.

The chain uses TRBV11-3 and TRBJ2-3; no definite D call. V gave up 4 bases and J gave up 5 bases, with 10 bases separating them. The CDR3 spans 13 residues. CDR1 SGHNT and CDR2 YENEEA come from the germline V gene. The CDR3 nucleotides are TGTGCCAGCAGCTCGGACCTCGAAGATACGCAGTATTTT. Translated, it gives CASSSDLEDTQYF. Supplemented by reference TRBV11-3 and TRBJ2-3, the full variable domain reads EAGVVQSPRYKIIEKKQPVAFWCNPISGHNTLYWYLQNLGQGPELLIRYENEEAVDDSQLPKDRFSAERLKGVDSTLKIQPAELGDSAVYLCASSSDLEDTQYFGPGTRLTVL.